This T cell receptor beta chain came from a study of T-cell memory formation after mild COVID-19 (dated by TCRdb to 2020 to 2022). With respect to the entire study: TCR sequence clusters from the two donors were found to be largely donor specific. Longitudinal TCRalpha and TCRbeta repertoire sequencing tracked T-cell clones expanding and contracting after mild COVID-19 in two donors. Two young, previously healthy adult volunteers made up the cohort, one male and one female. Points the paper makes about the study in general: The study included only a couple of mild cases, and larger cohorts that include severe cases with pre-infection samples were judged to be necessary. Some responding clones were detected in pre-infection memory, which suggested that pre-existing cross-reactive memory T cells had joined the SARS-CoV-2 response. SARS-CoV-2 specificity was not confirmed for the second-wave clones peaking on day 37. Contracting CD4+ clones were located mainly in the CM and EM memory subsets, whereas CD8+ clones were found to be enriched in EMRA. Clones contracting from day 15 to 85 had balanced CD4/CD8 phenotypes, while a second wave expanding from day 15 to 37 was biased towards CD4+.

This clonotype was counted a few times. Its recognized antigen is unknown. One base away there is no much larger clone; base qualities are not given. Reads for this sample came from an Illumina NovaSeq 6000. TCRalpha and TCRbeta cDNA libraries were constructed by 5'RACE with constant-segment primers, with sample barcodes and unique molecular identifiers being introduced. Trizol reagent was used to extract RNA from every sample. The libraries were amplified in two PCR steps, and the second step added a second sample barcode and Illumina TruSeq adapters. Libraries were sequenced on an Illumina NovaSeq with 2 x 150 bp paired-end reads. Concerning the study's data processing: With migec v1.2.7, reads were demultiplexed and then collapsed into UMI-guided consensus sequences. With mixcr v2.1.11, UMI consensuses were aligned to TRA and TRB V and J templates and assembled into clonotypes. A clonotype was counted as expanded or contracted only if both edgeR and NoisET called the change significant, with noise models trained on biological replicates. For edgeR calls, the cutoffs were a false discovery rate-adjusted p below 0.01 and a log2 fold-change threshold of 1. PCA with hierarchical clustering of max-normalized trajectories of the 1000 most abundant clonotypes was used as exploratory dynamics analysis. Separately sequenced CD4+ and CD8+ repertoires were used to assign the CD4 or CD8 phenotype of responding clones. Using fastp at Q25 and MiXCR, TCRdb reprocessed the public reads and kept productive beta chains. Every entry covers one CDR3 protein and lists the most common genes and DNA from its rows. In this record, the V and J calls reflect TCRdb's handling and not the investigators' own analysis. The sample profile shows 470,000 or so distinct CDR3 sequences; roughly 18% of them were found once. The ten biggest clones cover 20% to 25% of the sample.

PBMCs were isolated by Ficoll-Paque density gradient centrifugation. The CDR3 goes from the cysteine to the phenylalanine over 11 residues. The CDR3 DNA has 33 bases and is translated from base 1. The trim is 11 bases for V and 9 bases for J, with a gap of 15 bases between the germline ends. Looking up the germline V gene yields CDR1 SNHLY and CDR2 FYNNEI. Sequencing used PBMCs or a T cell subset sorted from them (not recorded which). The sequence derives from a man between 18 and 29 years old who had mild COVID-19 (a few samples of this study predate the infection). The sample titles of this study are shuffled in the database, so cell type and time point are left out; the donor was told from shared clones. The chain is assembled from TRBV2 and TRBJ2-3; the D gene is perhaps TRBD1, on 5 matching bases. The nucleotides are TGTGCCGGAAGAACGTCAGGGACGCAGTATTTT. Translated, this is CAGRTSGTQYF. With the rest looked up from the reference TRBV2 and TRBJ2-3 genes rather than sequenced, the full variable domain is EPEVTQTPSHQVTQMGQEVILRCVPISNHLYFYWYRQILGQKVEFLVSFYNNEISEKSEIFDDQFSVERPDGSNFTLKIRSTKLEDSAMYFCAGRTSGTQYFGPGTRLTVL.